The 20 T cell receptor beta chains presented below share a single source sample, sequenced in a study of glioma-infiltrating T cells after dendritic cell vaccination. The time point: after dendritic cell vaccination, including at tumor progression/relapse. Sequencing was performed with immunoSEQ multiplex PCR; in TCRdb, only in-frame clones are kept and a portion is missing. The profile shows more than 75,000 clones, around 83% of them singletons. The material was blood, obtained after dendritic cell vaccination. The receptors originated from a human donor with glioblastoma.

This clone showed up just a few times. The chain is built from TRBV6-5 and TRBJ1-2, with 7 bases that match TRBD1. In germline, CDR1 is MNHEY, CDR2 SVGAGI. The CDR3 loop spans 14 amino acids. Losses at the gene ends were 6 bases for V and 3 bases for J; bases not matched to a gene: 7. The DNA for the CDR3 is TGTGCCAGCAGCCCCCTTGGGACAGACTATGGCTACACCTTC. It codes for CASSPLGTDYGYTF.

This chain connects TRBV19 to TRBJ2-6; TRBD2 might be the D (6 bases). The germline V gene has CDR1 LNHDA and CDR2 SQIVND (reference sequence). The CDR3 is 19 residues long. The ends were cut back, 4 bases at V and 3 bases at J, with 22 bases in the middle. The CDR3 protein is CASSTPAGRASFGANVLTF. CDR3 coding DNA: TGTGCCAGTAGTACCCCTGCGGGACGTGCGTCCTTTGGGGCCAACGTCCTGACTTTC.

This chain connects TRBV5-4 to TRBJ1-2; a weak D match, TRBD1 (6 bases). Germline CDR1 SGHNT, CDR2 YYREEE (reference sequence). The CDR3 is 14 amino acids. The V end lost 4 bases, the J end lost 0 bases, and 10 bases lay between the germline ends. The CDR3 region has the DNA TGTGCCAGCAGCATACGGACAGCTAACTATGGCTACACCTTC. It codes for CASSIRTANYGYTF.

The chain combines TRBV18 with TRBJ1-1; D gene ambiguous. Germline assignment: CDR1 KGHSH and CDR2 LQKENI. The V and J ends lost 3 bases and 0 bases respectively, with 11 bases between them. This CDR3 spans 15 amino acids. CDR3 bases: TGTGCCAGCTCACCGGCGGATGAACTGAACACTGAAGCTTTCTTT. As protein: CASSPADELNTEAFF.

This clone was counted ten times or more. The chain employs TRBV4-1 and TRBJ1-4, with D maybe TRBD1 (6 bases). Per the germline V gene, CDR1 is MGHRA and CDR2 is YSYEKL. The CDR3 spans 15 residues. Trimming left V 4 bases short and J 6 bases short, with 15 bases between. The CDR3 is CASSRTEAPYEKLFF. Written as DNA, the CDR3 is TGCGCCAGCAGCCGGACAGAGGCGCCATATGAAAAACTGTTTTTT.

V usage is TRBV5-1 and J usage is TRBJ2-2, with 7 bases matching TRBD1. V gave up 0 bases and J gave up 4 bases; unmatched junction bases: 9. This CDR3 comprises 17 residues. Germline V gene lookup returns CDR1 SGHRS and CDR2 YFSETQ. In nucleotides, the CDR3 is TGCGCCAGCAGCTTGGTGGGGGAGACAGGGCGCACCGGGGAGCTGTTTTTT. Its protein product is CASSLVGETGRTGELFF.

The genes are TRBV6-5 and TRBJ1-2; D is ambiguous. The CDR3 is 14 residues long. Trimming removed 6 bases at V and 4 bases at J, with 15 bases between. Germline CDR1 MNHEY, CDR2 SVGAGI. DNA for the CDR3: TGTGCCAGCAGCGCAAACTACCCGGCCTATGGCTACACCTTC. Translating it yields CASSANYPAYGYTF.

The chain links TRBV5-4 to TRBJ2-1; 11 nucleotides align to TRBD1. V was clipped by 4 bases and J by 5 bases; unmatched bases: 5. Germline lookup yields CDR1 SGHNT and CDR2 YYREEE (reference sequence). The CDR3 runs 15 residues. CDR3 nucleotides: TGTGCCAGCAGCAGGACAGGGGGCTTGGACAATGAGCAGTTCTTC. It encodes CASSRTGGLDNEQFF.

V and J are TRBV6-5 and TRBJ1-1; 11 nucleotides agree with TRBD1. This CDR3 spans 16 amino acids. The V segment lost 4 bases and the J segment 5 bases; nucleotides outside the gene matches: 9. CDR1 is MNHEY and CDR2 is SVGAGI in the germline V gene. The DNA for the CDR3 is TGTGCCAGCAGTTCTATGGACAGGGGGCGTGGGACTGAAGCTTTCTTT. Translated, it gives CASSSMDRGRGTEAFF.

Comment on this clone: The identical CDR3 is also encoded by other nucleotide sequences in the sample. The gene calls are TRBV6-5 and TRBJ2-3, with no clear D. Germline V CDR1 and CDR2: MNHEY, SVGAGI. The CDR3 covers 14 residues. Trimming took 3 bases from V and 1 from J, leaving 8 bases between them. CDR3 loop: CASSYSGGTDTQYF. CDR3 coding DNA: TGTGCCAGCAGTTATTCCGGAGGCACAGATACGCAGTATTTT.

The genes are TRBV12-5 and TRBJ2-7, with 10 bases matching TRBD2. Germline CDR1 and CDR2: LGHNT and FRNRAP. V was clipped by 0 bases and J by 6 bases; unmatched bases: 5. The CDR3 has 15 amino acids. The CDR3 bases are TGTGCTAGTGGTTTGGTAGCGGGGGGGATGGGCGAGCAGTACTTC. Protein sequence: CASGLVAGGMGEQYF.

The rearrangement uses TRBV7-2 and TRBJ2-7, with 9 positions matching TRBD1. Germline assignment: CDR1 SGHTA and CDR2 FQGNSA. This CDR3 is built from 14 residues. The J segment lost 4 bases and the V segment lost 2 bases, leaving 3 bases of the junction unmatched. CDR3 amino acids: CASSLRDREYEQYF. CDR3 coding DNA: TGTGCCAGCAGCTTACGGGACAGGGAATACGAGCAGTACTTC.

The chain is built from TRBV6-4 and TRBJ2-3; D might be TRBD2 (5 bases). CDR1 and CDR2 (germline): MRHNA, SNTAGT. The CDR3 is 15 amino acids. Trimming shortened V by 4 bases and J by 0 bases, and 11 bases separated the two germline ends. The CDR3 is CASSAGYPSTDTQYF. The CDR3 DNA sequence: TGTGCCAGCAGTGCGGGGTATCCTAGCACAGATACGCAGTATTTT.

This clone has only a few counts. The V and J genes are TRBV6-1 and TRBJ2-2; the match to TRBD1 covers 8 bases. Per germline, CDR1 MNHNS and CDR2 SASEGT. This CDR3 contains 16 residues. Germline trimming cut 4 bases from V and 5 bases from J; bases unmatched to any gene: 9. The CDR3 region is CASSAPWTGWTGELFF. The CDR3 region has the DNA TGTGCCAGCAGTGCTCCGTGGACAGGGTGGACCGGGGAGCTGTTTTTT.

The chain uses TRBV5-1 and TRBJ2-6; TRBD2 is a possible D gene (5 bases). The CDR3 is made up of 15 amino acids. The germline V and J ends were trimmed by 1 base and 1 base, with 6 bases remaining between them. CDR1 and CDR2 (germline): SGHRS, YFSETQ. CDR3 sequence reads: CASSLTGSGANVLTF. The CDR3 DNA reads as TGCGCCAGCAGCTTGACGGGATCTGGGGCCAACGTCCTGACTTTC.

This chain links TRBV6-1 with TRBJ2-2; TRBD1 aligns across 8 bases. CDR1 MNHNS and CDR2 SASEGT come from the germline V gene. V gave up 6 bases and J gave up 4 bases; unmatched junction bases: 4. The CDR3 contains 14 residues. CDR3 region: CASRGTGTTGELFF. The DNA of the CDR3 is TGTGCCAGCAGGGGGACAGGAACCACCGGGGAGCTGTTTTTT.

This chain connects TRBV7-9 to TRBJ2-3, with 9 bases fitting TRBD1. The CDR3 extends over 14 amino acids. Germline assignment: CDR1 SEHNR and CDR2 FQNEAQ (reference sequence). V shed 7 bases and J 6 bases; nucleotides not matched to a gene: 8. Written as DNA, the CDR3 is TGTGCCAGCACTCTGACAGGGGGGGAGGATACGCAGTATTTT. As protein: CASTLTGGEDTQYF.

The rearrangement links TRBV27 to TRBJ2-1; 8 bases agree with TRBD2. Germline V gives CDR1 MNHEY, CDR2 SMNVEV (reference sequence). After removal of 5 bases from V and 6 bases from J, the junction contained 9 bases not matched to a gene. This CDR3 spans 15 amino acids. The CDR3 region has the DNA TGTGCCAGCAGTCCGGGCGGGGGGCCCTTCAATGAGCAGTTCTTC. This sequence encodes CASSPGGGPFNEQFF.

The chain uses TRBV5-1 and TRBJ1-5; D not certain. V lost 0 bases to trimming and J lost 4 bases, with 8 bases between them. The CDR3 length is 14 residues. CDR1 and CDR2 from the germline V gene are SGHRS and YFSETQ. The CDR3: CASSLDTANQPQHF. CDR3 nucleotide sequence: TGCGCCAGCAGCTTGGATACAGCAAATCAGCCCCAGCATTTT.

The chain joins TRBV5-1 to TRBJ1-2; D may be TRBD1 (5 bases). The CDR3 has 14 amino acids. Germline lookup yields CDR1 SGHRS and CDR2 YFSETQ. The V end was cut by 4 bases, the J end by 7 bases, with 17 bases between. In nucleotides, the CDR3 is TGCGCCAGCAGCGAGGACATGAGTTTGTCTGGCTACACCTTC. Translated: CASSEDMSLSGYTF.